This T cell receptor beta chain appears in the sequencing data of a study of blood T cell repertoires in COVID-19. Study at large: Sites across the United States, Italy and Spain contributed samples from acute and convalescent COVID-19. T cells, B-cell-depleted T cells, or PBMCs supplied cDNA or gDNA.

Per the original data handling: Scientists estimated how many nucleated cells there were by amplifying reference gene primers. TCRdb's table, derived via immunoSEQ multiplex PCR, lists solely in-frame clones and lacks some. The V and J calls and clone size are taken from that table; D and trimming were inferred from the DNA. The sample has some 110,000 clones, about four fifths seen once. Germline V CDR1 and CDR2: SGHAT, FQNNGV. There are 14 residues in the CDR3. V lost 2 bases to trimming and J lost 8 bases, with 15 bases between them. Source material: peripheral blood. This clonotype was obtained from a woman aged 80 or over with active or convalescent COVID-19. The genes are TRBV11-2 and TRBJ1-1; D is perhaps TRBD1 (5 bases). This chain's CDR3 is CASSLSTGGLEAFF. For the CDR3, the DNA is TGTGCCAGCAGCTTATCCACGGGGGGGTTGGAAGCTTTCTTT. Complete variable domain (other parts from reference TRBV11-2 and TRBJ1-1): EAGVAQSPRYKIIEKRQSVAFWCNPISGHATLYWYQQILGQGPKLLIQFQNNGVVDDSQLPKDRFSAERLKGVDSTLKIQPAKLEDSAVYLCASSLSTGGLEAFFGQGTRLTVV.